These 31 T cell receptor beta chains share one sample of origin, sequenced in a study of cytomegalovirus exposure and HLA in healthy donors. PCR primers comprised 60 Vbeta and 13 Jbeta primers. Method: immunoSEQ multiplex PCR; TCRdb's copy keeps in-frame clones and lacks some. The table includes 100,000 to 150,000 clones, 80% detected once. Material for sequencing was PBMCs. The receptor set was obtained from a man aged 25 to 40 in good health and CMV-seropositive.

The genes are TRBV6-4 and TRBJ1-6, with D possibly matching TRBD1 (6 bases). The V gene lost 7 bases and the J gene lost 10 bases, with 14 bases spanning the gap. The CDR3 is 13 residues long. Germline assignment: CDR1 MRHNA and CDR2 SNTAGT. The DNA for the CDR3 is TGTGCCAGCACACAGGACAGCGGATCACCCCTCCACTTT. Translated, it gives CASTQDSGSPLHF.

The rearrangement links TRBV30 to TRBJ2-5, with 9 nucleotides matching TRBD2. The V segment lost 7 bases and the J segment 4 bases; nucleotides outside the gene matches: 7. The CDR3 runs 13 residues. Germline CDR1 GTSNPN, CDR2 SVGIG (reference sequence). CDR3 bases: TGTGCCTCAGAGCGGGGGGCGCGAGAGACCCAGTACTTC. Translation gives CASERGARETQYF.

V and J are TRBV9 and TRBJ2-2; 7 nucleotides line up with TRBD2. This CDR3 spans 14 amino acids. In germline, CDR1 is SGDLS, CDR2 YYNGEE. J gave up 1 base and V 7 bases, and 4 bases lay outside the gene matches. Written as DNA, the CDR3 is TGTGCCAGCTTAAGCGGGAAGAACACCGGGGAGCTGTTTTTT. Translated: CASLSGKNTGELFF.

The chain recombines TRBV5-4 with TRBJ1-6, with D maybe TRBD1 (5 bases). V dropped 5 bases and J dropped 7 bases, with 13 bases sitting between them. The CDR3 is 14 residues long. Germline-derived CDR1 and CDR2 are SGHNT and YYREEE (reference sequence). CDR3 sequence: CASSLRGENSPLHF. The CDR3 region has the DNA TGTGCCAGCAGTCTGCGGGGGGAAAATTCACCCCTCCACTTT.

This clone was picked up a small number of times. V and J are TRBV10-1 and TRBJ2-5; D possibly corresponds to TRBD1 (6 bases). The germline V gene has CDR1 WNHNN and CDR2 SYGVQD (reference sequence). Trimming left V 5 bases short and J 1 base short, with 8 bases between. This CDR3 region has 13 residues. CDR3: CASSRGGQETQYF. DNA of the CDR3: TGCGCCAGCAGTAGAGGGGGCCAAGAGACCCAGTACTTC.

This chain joins TRBV29-1 and TRBJ2-1, with 10 bases matching TRBD2. The V gene end was trimmed by 0 bases and the J gene end by 4 bases; junction bases not matched to a gene: 6. The CDR3 is made up of 16 amino acids. Germline loops: CDR1 SQVTM, CDR2 ANQGSEA. CDR3 coding DNA: TGCAGCGTTGAAGATCGGCTAGCGGGGGCTTACAATGAGCAGTTCTTC. It translates to CSVEDRLAGAYNEQFF.

The rearrangement uses TRBV10-3 and TRBJ1-2; D is unclear. V lost 0 bases to trimming and J lost 5 bases, with 16 bases between them. Germline lookup yields CDR1 ENHRY and CDR2 SYGVKD. The CDR3 is 16 residues long. The CDR3 protein is CAISESIVIHPYGYTF. The CDR3 DNA sequence: TGTGCCATCAGTGAGTCGATAGTAATCCACCCTTATGGCTACACCTTC.

The gene calls are TRBV7-6 and TRBJ2-3; 8 positions match TRBD1. The CDR3 extends over 16 amino acids. Trimming removed 4 bases from V and 1 base from J; junction bases left unmatched: 7. Germline V gives CDR1 SGHVS, CDR2 FNYEAQ. The CDR3 sequence is CASSYLGQGGTDTQYF. In nucleotides, the CDR3 is TGTGCCAGCAGCTACCTCGGACAGGGAGGCACAGATACGCAGTATTTT. The full variable domain, with the rest looked up from reference TRBV7-6 and TRBJ2-3, is GAGVSQSPRYKVTKRGQDVALRCDPISGHVSLYWYRQALGQGPEFLTYFNYEAQQDKSGLPNDRFSAERPEGSISTLTIQRTEQRDSAMYRCASSYLGQGGTDTQYFGPGTRLTVL.

The rearrangement links TRBV10-3 to TRBJ2-5; 11 positions match TRBD2. The CDR3 length is 16 residues. V lost 4 bases, J lost 5 bases, and 9 bases stayed unmatched. Germline values: CDR1 ENHRY, CDR2 SYGVKD. The CDR3 region has the DNA TGTGCCATCAGTGCATTTAGCGGGGGGGCCGATGAGACCCAGTACTTC. This codes for CAISAFSGGADETQYF.

CDR3 protein: CASSPDRGFSNTIYF. DNA for the CDR3: TGTGCCAGCTCACCGGACAGGGGGTTCTCAAACACCATATATTTT. The chain uses TRBV18 and TRBJ1-3, with 10 positions matching TRBD1. The CDR3 totals 15 residues. Looked up from germline, CDR1 is KGHSH and CDR2 is LQKENI. V lost 3 bases to trimming and J lost 6 bases; unmatched junction nucleotides: 5.

This clone was seen once. The J gene is TRBJ1-1, the V gene TRBV12-5; no firm D call. V was shortened by 1 base and J by 1 base, with 10 bases between the two germline ends. CDR3 length: 15 amino acids. Looked up from germline, CDR1 is LGHNT and CDR2 is FRNRAP. The CDR3 reads CASGLGAQRNTEAFF. The CDR3, as DNA: TGTGCTAGTGGTTTGGGTGCACAGAGGAACACTGAAGCTTTCTTT.

The chain combines TRBV19 with TRBJ1-1; possible D gene TRBD1, 5 bases. Looked up from germline, CDR1 is LNHDA and CDR2 is SQIVND (reference sequence). The CDR3 contains 14 residues. Trimming removed 3 bases at V and 7 bases at J, with 15 bases between. The DNA for the CDR3 is TGTGCCAGTAGTATGGGTTTAGCAGGGATTGAAGCTTTCTTT. Amino acid sequence: CASSMGLAGIEAFF.

The chain uses TRBV6-1 and TRBJ2-7; perhaps TRBD2 as D (6 bases). Trimming took 4 bases from V and 9 from J, leaving 7 bases between them. From germline, CDR1 is MNHNS and CDR2 SASEGT. There are 10 residues in the CDR3. The CDR3 sequence is CASSAGGQYF. The DNA for the CDR3 is TGTGCCAGCAGTGCCGGGGGGCAGTACTTC.

This clone was recorded once. The J gene is TRBJ2-1, the V gene TRBV13; no clear D. CDR3 size: 14 residues. Deletions cut 5 bases from V and 1 base from J, with 9 bases between. Per the germline V gene, CDR1 is PRHDT and CDR2 is FYEKMQ (reference sequence). CDR3 region: CASSPQASYNEQFF. The CDR3 nucleotides read TGTGCCAGCAGCCCCCAGGCTTCCTACAATGAGCAGTTCTTC. The entire variable domain, with the rest obtained from reference TRBV13 and TRBJ2-1, is as follows: AAGVIQSPRHLIKEKRETATLKCYPIPRHDTVYWYQQGPGQDPQFLISFYEKMQSDKGSIPDRFSAQQFSDYHSELNMSSLELGDSALYFCASSPQASYNEQFFGPGTRLTVL.

The chain is built from TRBV12-5 and TRBJ2-7; D might be TRBD1 (6 bases). The CDR3 is made up of 13 amino acids. V lost 6 bases, J lost 2 bases, and 11 bases lay in between. Per germline, CDR1 LGHNT and CDR2 FRNRAP. CDR3 DNA sequence: TGTGCTAGTGGCCAACAGGGCCCCTACGAGCAGTACTTC. Translating gives CASGQQGPYEQYF.

The chain uses TRBV14 and TRBJ2-1; D may be TRBD1 (6 bases). Trimming shortened V by 4 bases and J by 3 bases, and 10 bases separated the two germline ends. The CDR3 is 14 residues long. In germline, CDR1 is SGHDN, CDR2 FVKESK. DNA of the CDR3: TGTGCCAGCAGCCGCGACAGGTACTACAATGAGCAGTTCTTC. Translating gives CASSRDRYYNEQFF.

The rearrangement links TRBV30 to TRBJ2-3; a weak D match, TRBD1 (5 bases). This CDR3 region has 14 residues. V was pared by 3 bases and J by 0 bases, with 10 bases between. From germline, CDR1 is GTSNPN and CDR2 SVGIG (reference sequence). The CDR3 here is CAWRGLVSTDTQYF. The CDR3 nucleotides read TGTGCCTGGAGGGGGCTCGTTAGCACAGATACGCAGTATTTT.

The rearrangement joins TRBV30 to TRBJ2-2; D gene unclear. Germline CDR1 is GTSNPN and CDR2 is SVGIG (reference sequence). The CDR3 loop spans 14 amino acids. Trimming pared 2 bases from V and 5 bases from J, leaving 12 bases between. The CDR3 region is CAWSYSLGTGELFF. The CDR3 region has the DNA TGTGCCTGGAGTTACAGTCTTGGGACCGGGGAGCTGTTTTTT.

V is TRBV6-1 and J is TRBJ1-6; no definite D call. The V end lost 4 bases, the J end lost 0 bases, and 7 bases lay between the germline ends. CDR3 length: 15 amino acids. Germline V gene sequence: CDR1 MNHNS, CDR2 SASEGT. The CDR3 sequence is CASSGRSSYNSPLHF. DNA of the CDR3: TGTGCCAGCAGTGGGAGGAGCTCCTATAATTCACCCCTCCACTTT.

This chain joins TRBV4-2 and TRBJ1-2, with 10 bases aligning to TRBD1. J was trimmed by 6 bases and V by 3 bases; bases with no gene match: 4. Germline V CDR1 and CDR2: LGHNA, YNFKEQ. The CDR3 runs 14 residues. CDR3 nucleotide sequence: TGTGCCAGCAGCCAGGGGACAGGGGAAGATGGCTACACCTTC. It encodes CASSQGTGEDGYTF.

The chain joins TRBV29-1 to TRBJ2-7, with D possibly being TRBD2 (5 bases). The V end lost 7 bases, the J end lost 1 base, and 11 bases lay between the germline ends. Germline CDR1 and CDR2: SQVTM and ANQGSEA. The CDR3 runs to 12 residues. The CDR3 loop is CSAEDLSYEQYF. CDR3 DNA: TGCAGCGCCGAGGACTTGTCCTACGAGCAGTACTTC.

This clone was seen once. V gene TRBV19 combines with J gene TRBJ2-2; D might be TRBD2 (5 bases). CDR1 and CDR2 from the germline V gene are LNHDA and SQIVND (reference sequence). This CDR3 is built from 15 residues. V was shortened by 3 bases and J by 3 bases, with 11 bases between the two germline ends. The DNA of the CDR3 is TGTGCCAGTAGTATGGGAGCAGCCCACACCGGGGAGCTGTTTTTT. Protein sequence: CASSMGAAHTGELFF.

This rearrangement joins TRBV4-1 to TRBJ2-3; D is ambiguous. The CDR3 length is 14 residues. V shed 0 bases and J shed 4 bases, with 8 bases lying between them. Germline V lookup: CDR1 MGHRA, CDR2 YSYEKL. CDR3 in amino acids: CASSQEPGPDTQYF. The DNA for the CDR3 is TGCGCCAGCAGCCAAGAGCCCGGTCCAGATACGCAGTATTTT.

This chain joins TRBV18 and TRBJ1-5; 7 nucleotides agree with TRBD1. In germline, CDR1 is KGHSH, CDR2 LQKENI. The junction had 7 bases not matched to a gene; V was cut back by 4 bases and J by 4 bases. This CDR3 region has 15 residues. CDR3 in amino acids: CASSLNLQGNQPQHF. The DNA of the CDR3 is TGTGCCAGCTCACTAAACCTACAGGGGAATCAGCCCCAGCATTTT.

The V and J genes are TRBV7-9 and TRBJ1-2, with D possibly matching TRBD1 (5 bases). Germline CDR1 and CDR2: SEHNR and FQNEAQ (reference sequence). V was pared by 1 base and J by 5 bases, with 11 bases between. This CDR3 is built from 14 residues. As DNA, the CDR3 is TGTGCCAGCAGCTTAGGGGGGGAATGGTATGGCTACACCTTC. Translated: CASSLGGEWYGYTF.

This sequence joins TRBV12-2 and TRBJ1-1; the table's D call of TRBD1 was not tested on the DNA. TRBV12-2 constitutes a pseudogene. CDR3 length equals 16 residues. CDR3 sequence reads: CASRLLPAGKGPEAFF. CDR3 nucleotides: TGTGCAAGTCGCTTATTACCCGCAGGGAAAGGACCTGAAGCTTTCTTT.

V is TRBV6-5 and J is TRBJ2-1, with 9 positions matching TRBD1. The germline CDR1 and CDR2 sequences are MNHEY and SVGAGI. The CDR3 has 13 amino acids. V lost 6 bases, J lost 9 bases, and 6 bases stayed unmatched. The CDR3 loop reads CASRRTGGSEQFF. CDR3 nucleotides: TGTGCCAGCAGACGTACAGGGGGCAGTGAGCAGTTCTTC.

This chain uses TRBV10-3 with TRBJ1-3; TRBD1 matches 8 bases. Germline V gives CDR1 ENHRY, CDR2 SYGVKD. This CDR3 has 15 amino acids. The J segment lost 3 bases and the V segment lost 6 bases, leaving 7 bases of the junction unmatched. CDR3 residues: CAIRNTGGYGNTIYF. CDR3 sequence (DNA): TGTGCCATCAGGAACACAGGGGGTTATGGAAACACCATATATTTT.

J is TRBJ1-2 and V is TRBV2; D gene ambiguous. CDR3 length: 13 residues. Germline values: CDR1 SNHLY, CDR2 FYNNEI. V dropped 6 bases and J dropped 3 bases, with 11 bases sitting between them. The CDR3 region is CASSMAGDYGYTF. For the CDR3, the DNA is TGTGCCAGCAGCATGGCCGGGGACTATGGCTACACCTTC.

This clone was found once. This rearrangement joins TRBV29-1 to TRBJ2-1, with a tentative D call TRBD1 (5 bases). The germline V gene has CDR1 SQVTM and CDR2 ANQGSEA. The V end lost 3 bases, the J end lost 9 bases, and 9 bases lay between the germline ends. This CDR3 has 11 amino acids. The CDR3 loop is CSVDRVGEQFF. The CDR3 coding sequence is TGCAGCGTTGACAGGGTCGGTGAGCAGTTCTTC.

The rearrangement uses TRBV29-1 and TRBJ2-6; 11 positions agree with TRBD1. The length of the CDR3 is 16 residues. Losses at the gene ends were 6 bases for V and 0 bases for J; bases not matched to a gene: 4. CDR1 and CDR2 (germline): SQVTM, ANQGSEA. The CDR3 region is CSVLDRGLSGANVLTF. CDR3 bases: TGCAGCGTATTGGACAGGGGGCTCTCTGGGGCCAACGTCCTGACTTTC.